This entry is about one T cell receptor beta chain. The antigen remains unidentified. Trimming removed 5 bases at V and 4 bases at J, with 11 bases between. This CDR3 has 13 amino acids. Germline CDR1 MDHEN, CDR2 SYDVKM. The data are from a study of response to subunit inactivated influenza vaccine. In TCRdb, the RT-PCR reads were re-called with MiXCR into one record per CDR3 protein. The sample carries about 500,000 distinct CDR3 sequences, about 17% recorded once. Regarding the study as a whole: Few new T cells, the authors suggested, are recruited by each seasonal influenza vaccination.

The receptor's source is a man between 50 and 75 years old who received an inactivated influenza vaccine. This sequence joins TRBV28 and TRBJ1-1, with D possibly TRBD1 on 6 matching bases. This sample comprised CD4+ T cells sorted from PBMCs, obtained approximately 25 months after vaccination. The CDR3 DNA reads as TGTGCCAGCAGTCTAAACAGGGTCACTGAAGCTTTCTTT. Its translation is CASSLNRVTEAFF.